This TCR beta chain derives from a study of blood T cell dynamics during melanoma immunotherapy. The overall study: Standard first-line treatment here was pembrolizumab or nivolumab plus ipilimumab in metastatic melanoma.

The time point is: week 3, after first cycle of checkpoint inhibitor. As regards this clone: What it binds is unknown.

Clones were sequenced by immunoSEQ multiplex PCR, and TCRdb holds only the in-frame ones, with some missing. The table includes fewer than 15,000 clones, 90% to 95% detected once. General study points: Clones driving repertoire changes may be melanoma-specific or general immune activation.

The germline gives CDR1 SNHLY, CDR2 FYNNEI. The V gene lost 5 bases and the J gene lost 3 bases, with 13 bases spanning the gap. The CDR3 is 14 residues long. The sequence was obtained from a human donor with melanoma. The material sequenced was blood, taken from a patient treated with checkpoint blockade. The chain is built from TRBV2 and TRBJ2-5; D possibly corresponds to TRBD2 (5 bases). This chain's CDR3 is CASSPRRAEETQYF. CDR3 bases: TGTGCCAGCAGTCCACGGCGAGCGGAAGAGACCCAGTACTTC. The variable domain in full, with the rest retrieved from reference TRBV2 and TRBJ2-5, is EPEVTQTPSHQVTQMGQEVILRCVPISNHLYFYWYRQILGQKVEFLVSFYNNEISEKSEIFDDQFSVERPDGSNFTLKIRSTKLEDSAMYFCASSPRRAEETQYFGPGTRLLVL.